Presented here are 18 T cell receptor beta chains from one specimen sequenced in a study of response to subunit inactivated influenza vaccine. TCRdb ran MiXCR on the RT-PCR reads and lists one entry per CDR3 protein. The data contain approximately 300,000 distinct CDR3 sequences, approximately 20% of them singletons. The specimen comprised PBMCs from blood, sampled approximately 20 months after vaccination. The source of these receptors is a man between 50 and 69 years old who received an inactivated influenza vaccine.

The rearrangement links TRBV28 to TRBJ2-5, with 7 positions matching TRBD2. Germline CDR1 is MDHEN and CDR2 is SYDVKM. J was trimmed by 4 bases and V by 7 bases; bases with no gene match: 9. There are 14 residues in the CDR3. CDR3 amino acids: CASISTGEGETQYF. DNA of the CDR3: TGTGCCAGCATTTCTACTGGGGAGGGAGAGACCCAGTACTTC.

In this sample, this clonotype turned up many times. In nucleotides, the CDR3 is TGCAGCGTTGAATTGTCCCGAGGATTCTACAATGAGCAGTTCTTC. This sequence encodes CSVELSRGFYNEQFF. J is TRBJ2-1 and V is TRBV29-1; D is undetermined. Germline V gives CDR1 SQVTM, CDR2 ANQGSEA. The V and J ends lost 2 bases and 3 bases respectively, with 14 bases between them. CDR3 length: 15 residues.

This clonotype appeared a few times. The chain recombines TRBV5-1 with TRBJ1-3; TRBD1 might be the D (6 bases). Deletions cut 0 bases from V and 3 bases from J, with 10 bases between. CDR1 SGHRS and CDR2 YFSETQ come from the germline V gene. CDR3 length: 15 amino acids. The chain's CDR3 is CASSLDQGSGNTIYF. CDR3 in DNA: TGCGCCAGCAGCTTGGATCAGGGGAGTGGAAACACCATATATTTT.

V is TRBV24-1 and J is TRBJ1-2; TRBD1 aligns across 9 bases. This CDR3 has 12 residues. Germline CDR1 is KGHDR and CDR2 is SFDVKD. Trimming removed 11 bases from V and 8 bases from J; junction bases left unmatched: 8. The CDR3 nucleotides read TGTGCCAAATTACAGGGGGCTGAAGGCTACACCTTC. This codes for CAKLQGAEGYTF.

The chain couples TRBV5-5 to TRBJ2-5; tentatively, D is TRBD1 (5 bases). Per the germline V gene, CDR1 is SGHKS and CDR2 is YYEKEE (reference sequence). V was shortened by 4 bases and J by 2 bases, with 9 bases between the two germline ends. The CDR3 runs 13 residues. The CDR3 here is CASSPGFQETQYF. CDR3 DNA: TGTGCCAGCAGCCCAGGGTTTCAAGAGACCCAGTACTTC. Using reference TRBV5-5 and TRBJ2-5 for the parts outside the CDR3, the full variable domain is DAGVTQSPTHLIKTRGQQVTLRCSPISGHKSVSWYQQVLGQGPQFIFQYYEKEERGRGNFPDRFSARQFPNYSSELNVNALLLGDSALYLCASSPGFQETQYFGPGTRLLVL.

V and J are TRBV12-3 or TRBV12-4 and TRBJ1-3; perhaps TRBD1 as D (6 bases). This CDR3 comprises 16 residues. Trimming shortened V by 8 bases and J by 0 bases, and 17 bases separated the two germline ends. CDR3 coding DNA: TGTGCCAGCTTTACCGCGGGACATTACTCTGGAAACACCATATATTTT. It encodes CASFTAGHYSGNTIYF.

The chain uses TRBV4-3 and TRBJ1-3; D is perhaps TRBD1 (6 bases). The V and J ends lost 3 bases and 0 bases respectively, with 15 bases between them. From germline, CDR1 is LGHNA and CDR2 YSLEER. The CDR3 is made up of 17 amino acids. This CDR3 reads CASSQGQDSLSGNTIYF. Here the CDR3 DNA reads TGCGCCAGCAGCCAGGGCCAGGACAGCCTCTCTGGAAACACCATATATTTT.

There are a few counts of this clonotype. The rearrangement uses TRBV15 and TRBJ1-6; 7 bases line up with TRBD1. The trim removed 4 bases at V and 0 bases at J, leaving 6 bases unmatched. The CDR3 spans 17 residues. Germline V gene data show CDR1 as LNHNV and CDR2 as YYDKDF (reference sequence). In nucleotides, the CDR3 is TGTGCCACCAGCACATCGACAGGGAGCTCCTATAATTCACCCCTCCACTTT. It codes for CATSTSTGSSYNSPLHF.

The rearrangement joins TRBV25-1 to TRBJ1-2; 8 positions match TRBD1. The CDR3 has 13 residues. The ends lost 2 bases at V and 4 bases at J; junction bases unmatched: 0. Germline CDR1 and CDR2: MGHDK and SYGVNS. In DNA form, the CDR3 reads TGTGCCAGCAGTGAACAGGGGGCCTATGGCTACACCTTC. Translation: CASSEQGAYGYTF.

The CDR3 coding sequence is TGTGCCAGCAGCACTCGGTCACCACAGGAGAACACTGAAGCTTTCTTT. Residues: CASSTRSPQENTEAFF. The J gene is TRBJ1-1, the V gene TRBV7-9, with D perhaps matching TRBD1 (5 bases). Germline CDR1 and CDR2: SEHNR and FQNEAQ (reference sequence). The ends were cut back, 5 bases at V and 1 base at J, with 17 bases in the middle. There are 16 residues in the CDR3.

This clonotype was found a few times. This sequence joins TRBV29-1 and TRBJ2-1; D is unclear. Per the germline V gene, CDR1 is SQVTM and CDR2 is ANQGSEA. Trimming took 8 bases from V and 0 from J, leaving 5 bases between them. The CDR3 spans 11 residues. CDR3 DNA sequence: TGCAGCTCCGGCTCCTACAATGAGCAGTTCTTC. It specifies CSSGSYNEQFF.

The rearrangement joins TRBV18 to TRBJ1-1; D is perhaps TRBD1 (5 bases). Germline assignment: CDR1 KGHSH and CDR2 LQKENI. V was shortened by 1 base and J by 4 bases, with 16 bases between the two germline ends. This CDR3 region has 16 residues. In nucleotides, the CDR3 is TGTGCCAGCTCACCACTGTCAGGGATGGCGGGCACTGAAGCTTTCTTT. It encodes CASSPLSGMAGTEAFF.

This chain links TRBV14 with TRBJ2-1, with no clear D. The CDR3 is made up of 15 amino acids. Germline CDR1 is SGHDN and CDR2 is FVKESK. The V gene lost 4 bases and the J gene lost 0 bases, with 10 bases spanning the gap. The CDR3 sequence is CASSLGRPSYNEQFF. The CDR3 DNA sequence: TGTGCCAGCAGCCTCGGACGCCCCTCCTACAATGAGCAGTTCTTC.

This clonotype was counted ten times or more. CDR3 in DNA: TGTGCCAGCAGCTTTCGACAGGGGAGTCAGCCCCAGCATTTT. Translating it yields CASSFRQGSQPQHF. This chain joins TRBV13 and TRBJ1-5; 8 bases line up with TRBD1. Germline V CDR1 and CDR2: PRHDT, FYEKMQ (reference sequence). The V gene end was trimmed by 3 bases and the J gene end by 6 bases; junction bases not matched to a gene: 4. The CDR3 loop spans 14 amino acids.

This CDR3 is CASSDGTGGNEQFF. The CDR3 bases are TGCGCCAGCAGCGACGGGACAGGGGGCAATGAGCAGTTCTTC. This chain uses TRBV5-1 with TRBJ2-1; TRBD1 agrees at 11 bases. J was trimmed by 6 bases and V by 4 bases; bases with no gene match: 3. From germline, CDR1 is SGHRS and CDR2 YFSETQ. The CDR3 contains 14 residues. The full variable domain, its missing parts supplied by reference TRBV5-1 and TRBJ2-1, is KAGVTQTPRYLIKTRGQQVTLSCSPISGHRSVSWYQQTPGQGLQFLFEYFSETQRNKGNFPGRFSGRQFSNSRSEMNVSTLELGDSALYLCASSDGTGGNEQFFGPGTRLTVL.

This clonotype has just a few counts. The chain is built from TRBV28 and TRBJ1-6; D may be TRBD1 (5 bases). The CDR3 covers 12 residues. Germline CDR1 is MDHEN and CDR2 is SYDVKM. The CDR3: CAAAGYSSPLHF. The CDR3 nucleotides read TGTGCAGCAGCAGGGTATTCTTCACCCCTCCACTTT. The entire variable domain, with the rest obtained from reference TRBV28 and TRBJ1-6, is as follows: DVKVTQSSRYLVKRTGEKVFLECVQDMDHENMFWYRQDPGLGLRLIYFSYDVKMKEKGDIPEGYSVSREKKERFSLILESASTNQTSMYLCAAAGYSSPLHFGNGTRLTVT.

The genes are TRBV7-2 and TRBJ2-4; tentatively, D is TRBD2 (7 bases). Between the trimmed V and J ends, which lost 3 bases and 7 bases, there was a span of 13 bases. CDR3 length: 14 amino acids. Per germline, CDR1 SGHTA and CDR2 FQGNSA. CDR3 loop: CASSFSGGQNIQYF. The CDR3 DNA is TGTGCCAGCAGCTTTTCGGGGGGCCAGAACATTCAGTACTTC.

This chain joins TRBV20-1 and TRBJ2-1; no reliable D call. The CDR3 spans 12 residues. Germline CDR1 DFQATT, CDR2 SNEGSKA (reference sequence). V lost 3 bases and J 10 bases, leaving 13 bases between the germline ends. CDR3 sequence reads: CSASNHPGEQFF. CDR3 bases: TGCAGTGCTAGCAACCACCCCGGAGAGCAGTTCTTC.